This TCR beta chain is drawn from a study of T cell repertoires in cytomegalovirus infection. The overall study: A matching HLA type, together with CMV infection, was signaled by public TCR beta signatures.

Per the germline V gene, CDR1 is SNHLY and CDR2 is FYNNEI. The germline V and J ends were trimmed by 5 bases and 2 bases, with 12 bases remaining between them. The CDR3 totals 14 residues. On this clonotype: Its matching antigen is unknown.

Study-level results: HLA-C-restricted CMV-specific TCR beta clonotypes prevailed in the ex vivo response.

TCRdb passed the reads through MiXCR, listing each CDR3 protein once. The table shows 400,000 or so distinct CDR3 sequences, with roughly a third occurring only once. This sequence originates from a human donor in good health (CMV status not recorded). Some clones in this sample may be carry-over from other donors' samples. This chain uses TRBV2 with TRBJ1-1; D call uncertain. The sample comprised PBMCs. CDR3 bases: TGTGCCAGCAGTCGCCCGGGATCCAACACTGAAGCTTTCTTT. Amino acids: CASSRPGSNTEAFF. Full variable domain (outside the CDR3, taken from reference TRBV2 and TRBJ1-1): EPEVTQTPSHQVTQMGQEVILRCVPISNHLYFYWYRQILGQKVEFLVSFYNNEISEKSEIFDDQFSVERPDGSNFTLKIRSTKLEDSAMYFCASSRPGSNTEAFFGQGTRLTVV.